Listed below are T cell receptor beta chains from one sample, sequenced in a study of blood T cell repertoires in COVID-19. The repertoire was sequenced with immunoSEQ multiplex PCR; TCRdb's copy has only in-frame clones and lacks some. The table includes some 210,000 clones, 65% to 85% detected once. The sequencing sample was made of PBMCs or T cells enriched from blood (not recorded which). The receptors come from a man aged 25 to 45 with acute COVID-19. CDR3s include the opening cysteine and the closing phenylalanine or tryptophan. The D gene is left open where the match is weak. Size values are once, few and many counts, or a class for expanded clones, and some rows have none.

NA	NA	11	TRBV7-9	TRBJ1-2	CATNGLYGYTF	TGTGCCACAAACGGACTGTATGGCTACACCTTC
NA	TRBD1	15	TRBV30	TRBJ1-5	CAWTPERGRFQPQHF	TGTGCCTGGACCCCCGAAAGGGGGCGCTTTCAGCCCCAGCATTTT
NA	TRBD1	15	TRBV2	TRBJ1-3	CASSDRGLPGNTIYF	TGTGCCAGCAGTGACAGGGGGTTACCTGGAAACACCATATATTTT
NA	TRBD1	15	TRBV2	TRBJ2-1	CASTGTGTVYNEQFF	TGTGCCAGCACCGGGACAGGGACGGTCTACAATGAGCAGTTCTTC
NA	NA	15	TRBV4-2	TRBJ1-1	CASSQESGGNTEAFF	TGTGCCAGCAGCCAAGAATCCGGAGGGAACACTGAAGCTTTCTTT
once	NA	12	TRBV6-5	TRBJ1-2	CASRGDNYGYTF	TGTGCCAGCAGGGGAGACAACTATGGCTACACCTTC
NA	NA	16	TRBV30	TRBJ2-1	CAWSVSRFRGQNEQFF	TGTGCCTGGAGTGTAAGTAGATTCAGGGGCCAAAATGAGCAGTTCTTC
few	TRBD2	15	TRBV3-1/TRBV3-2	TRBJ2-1	CASSPGLGIYNEQFF	TGTGCCAGCAGCCCTGGACTAGGTATATACAATGAGCAGTTCTTC
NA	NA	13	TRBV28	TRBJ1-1	CASRLGGNTEAFF	TGTGCCAGCAGATTGGGGGGGAACACTGAAGCTTTCTTT
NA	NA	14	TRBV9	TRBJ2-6	CASSVLSGANVLTF	TGTGCCAGCAGCGTTTTATCTGGGGCCAACGTCCTGACTTTC
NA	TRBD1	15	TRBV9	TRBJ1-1	CASSVAEGAKTEAFF	TGTGCCAGCAGCGTAGCGGAGGGGGCTAAGACTGAAGCTTTCTTT
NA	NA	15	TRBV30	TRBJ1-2	CAWTTSGRVTDGYTF	TGTGCCTGGACCACTTCGGGCAGGGTTACGGATGGCTACACCTTC
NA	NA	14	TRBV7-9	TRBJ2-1	CASSLVGGRGEQFF	TGTGCCAGCAGCTTAGTTGGGGGCCGGGGTGAGCAGTTCTTC
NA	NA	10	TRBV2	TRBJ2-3	CASLLNTQYF	TGTGCCAGCCTGCTAAATACGCAGTATTTT
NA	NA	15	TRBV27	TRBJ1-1	CASSLVGHLNTEAFF	TGTGCCAGCAGTTTAGTTGGACACCTGAACACTGAAGCTTTCTTT
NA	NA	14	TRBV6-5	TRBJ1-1	CASSSISGVTEAFF	TGTGCCAGCAGTTCCATCTCAGGGGTCACTGAAGCTTTCTTT
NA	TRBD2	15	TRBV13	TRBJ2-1	CASSQLAGGSDEQFF	TGTGCCAGCAGCCAACTAGCGGGGGGATCGGATGAGCAGTTCTTC
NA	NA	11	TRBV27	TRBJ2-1	CASSLSGSEIF	TGTGCCAGCAGTTTAAGTGGTAGCGAGATCTTC